This TCR beta chain was sequenced in a study of blood T cell repertoires in COVID-19 (dated by TCRdb to about 2020). With regard to the full study: The collaborator samples originated in the United States, Italy and Spain and spanned the acute and convalescent phases of COVID-19. A de-identified subject ID, COVID-19 status, age in years and sex were almost always included in the sample metadata. A freely available public database, intended as a resource for researchers studying the immune response to SARS-CoV-2, is where the repertoires were released. Subjects who had been exposed to COVID-19, were actively infected with it, or had recovered from it provided the deeply sampled blood TCRbeta repertoires that made up the dataset. Where HLA class I and class II types were available, the types were taken from metadata supplied by the sample provider, not from assay-based typing. The prospective study material was composed of cDNA or gDNA derived from T cells, B-cell-depleted T cells, or PBMCs. The samples were drawn from the first 160 participants of the ongoing ImmuneRACE study and from roughly 1,300 subjects provided by 6 global collaborators. The study at large found these results: Clinical and demographic metadata were provided uncurated, with the amount varying by source and participant.

Trimming takes 0 bases off V and 6 bases off J; junction bases not matched to a gene: 5. Looking up the germline V gene (reference sequence) yields CDR1 LGHDT and CDR2 YNNKEL. The CDR3 numbers 16 residues from cysteine through phenylalanine. The kept DNA is CDR3 alone, 48 bases in frame from the first base. Concerning this clone: What antigen it recognizes has not been identified. Nothing much larger sits one base from this clone, and base qualities are not available.

Another Seattle source contributed samples from volunteer blood donors who had recovered from COVID-19. Each collaborating institution followed its own protocols to collect whole blood in K2EDTA tubes. For TCRbeta analysis, collaborators shipped samples as frozen whole blood, isolated PBMCs, or DNA extracted from either of those sample types. TCRbeta CDR3 regions were amplified from genomic DNA by means of the immunoSEQ Assay, a bias-controlled multiplex PCR. In the original analysis: The number of nucleated cells in each sample was estimated by amplification of reference gene primers within the assay. Sequence reads were collapsed and filtered to measure the absolute abundance of every unique TCRbeta CDR3 rearrangement. For each sample, productive Simpson clonality was calculated as the square root of Simpson's diversity index across productive rearrangements. The clones in this table, taken by TCRdb from immuneACCESS, are in-frame only. Not every clone is retained; where verified, under half of the shortfall comes from an unresolved V gene, and the cause of the rest is unknown. That table furnishes V, J and clone size, whereas the DNA furnished D and trimming. This sample gives around 260,000 clones in total; around 78% of them show up just once. The ten largest clones take up 3.5% to 5.5% of the sample.

The clonotype was recovered from a man aged 55 to 70 who had recovered from COVID-19. Recombination connected TRBV3-1 (or the pseudogene TRBV3-2) to TRBJ2-3, with 11 bases matching TRBD2. The sequencing input was peripheral blood. The bases are TGTGCCAGCAGCCAAGATAGGCTAGCGGGGGGCGATACGCAGTATTTT. This translates into CASSQDRLAGGDTQYF.